The following is a T cell receptor (beta chain) sequence with its context. The target antigen is unknown. This CDR3 is built from 17 residues. Germline V gene data show CDR1 as SGHDN and CDR2 as FVKESK. The V end was cut by 3 bases, the J end by 5 bases, with 19 bases between. PCR primers comprised 60 Vbeta and 13 Jbeta primers. In the authors' workflow: Later reanalysis found 75 million to 100 million unique TCR beta chains, approximately 11 million of them shared. Using immunoSEQ multiplex PCR, the repertoire was profiled, and TCRdb retains in-frame clones only, with some absent. The V and J calls and the clone size are those of that table, but D and trimming were determined from the DNA. The sample yields around 76,000 clones, of which the top ten take up roughly 0.89%. This entry is derived from a study of cytomegalovirus exposure and HLA in healthy donors. Whole-study context: One earlier analysis, a look at roughly 170 million T cells, found some 120 million unique TCR beta sequences. General study points: Previously analyzed data showed that most TCR beta V segments were productive at a frequency of about 90% or about 30%. Cytomegalovirus association was listed for 170 or so TCR beta chains.

The J gene is TRBJ1-4, the V gene TRBV14; D perhaps matches TRBD1 (6 bases). The receptor was derived from a boy younger than 18 in good health and CMV-seronegative. The sequenced sample consisted of PBMCs. CDR3 DNA: TGTGCCAGCAGCCACTTCCCCTACAGGGTCGGAAATGAAAAACTGTTTTTT. Amino acids: CASSHFPYRVGNEKLFF.